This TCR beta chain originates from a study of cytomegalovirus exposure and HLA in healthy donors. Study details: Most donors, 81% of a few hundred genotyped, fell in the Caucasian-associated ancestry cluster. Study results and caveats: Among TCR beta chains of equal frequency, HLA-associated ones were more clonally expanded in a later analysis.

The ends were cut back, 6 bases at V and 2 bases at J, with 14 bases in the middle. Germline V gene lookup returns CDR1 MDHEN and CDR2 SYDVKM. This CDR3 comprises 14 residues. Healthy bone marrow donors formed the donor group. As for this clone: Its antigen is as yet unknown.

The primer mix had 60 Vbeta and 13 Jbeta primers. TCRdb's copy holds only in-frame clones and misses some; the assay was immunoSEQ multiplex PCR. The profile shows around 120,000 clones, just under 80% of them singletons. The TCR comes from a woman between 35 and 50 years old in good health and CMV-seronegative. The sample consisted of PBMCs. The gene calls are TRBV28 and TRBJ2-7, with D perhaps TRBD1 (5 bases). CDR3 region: CASRHNTGAYEQYF. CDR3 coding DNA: TGTGCCAGCAGACACAATACAGGAGCCTACGAGCAGTACTTC.